These 9 T cell receptor beta chains share one sample of origin, sequenced in a study of blood T cell repertoires in COVID-19. Generated by immunoSEQ multiplex PCR, the TCRdb table keeps only in-frame clones and is missing some. The data hold under 250,000 clones, with approximately 90% observed a single time. The sample taken for sequencing was peripheral blood. These receptors were collected from a man between 45 and 60 years old with COVID-19, enrolled during active disease.

Comments on this clone: The identical CDR3 is also encoded by other nucleotide sequences in the sample. The V and J genes are TRBV30 and TRBJ1-1, with 10 bases fitting TRBD1. Trimming at V came to 0 bases and at J to 4 bases, leaving 2 bases not matched to a gene. The CDR3 runs to 14 residues. Germline lookup yields CDR1 GTSNPN and CDR2 SVGIG (reference sequence). The CDR3 DNA follows: TGTGCCTGGAGTGTAGGGGACAGGGGCACTGAAGCTTTCTTT. Its protein is CAWSVGDRGTEAFF.

The chain combines TRBV30 with TRBJ2-1; 7 bases agree with TRBD1. Per the germline V gene, CDR1 is GTSNPN and CDR2 is SVGIG (reference sequence). V dropped 5 bases and J dropped 5; count of bases not matched to a gene: 9. The CDR3 is 14 residues long. The CDR3 nucleotides read TGTGCCTGGGGCCCTGGGACAGTCGACAATGAGCAGTTCTTC. Amino acids: CAWGPGTVDNEQFF.

This chain joins TRBV5-1 and TRBJ1-1, with D possibly TRBD1 on 6 matching bases. CDR3 length: 16 amino acids. Germline V gene data show CDR1 as SGHRS and CDR2 as YFSETQ. Trimming shortened V by 7 bases and J by 0 bases, and 19 bases separated the two germline ends. The CDR3 bases are TGCGCCAGCTTACCTAGCCCCGGACAGATGAACACTGAAGCTTTCTTT. It translates to CASLPSPGQMNTEAFF.

The chain combines TRBV6-5 with TRBJ1-2; unclear D gene. The CDR3 runs to 14 residues. Germline V gene sequence: CDR1 MNHEY, CDR2 SVGAGI. V lost 4 bases, J lost 1 base, and 10 bases lay in between. CDR3 nucleotides: TGTGCCAGCAGTTCCATCGACAATAACTATGGCTACACCTTC. Its protein product is CASSSIDNNYGYTF.

This clone showed up just once. CDR3 sequence: CASSLVAGGDYNEQFF. The CDR3 DNA is TGCGCCAGCAGCTTGGTAGCGGGAGGAGACTACAATGAGCAGTTCTTC. This chain links TRBV5-1 with TRBJ2-1, with 10 bases fitting TRBD2. The germline V gene encodes CDR1 SGHRS and CDR2 YFSETQ. The CDR3 length is 16 residues. J was trimmed by 3 bases and V by 0 bases; bases with no gene match: 3. The entire variable domain, with the rest obtained from reference TRBV5-1 and TRBJ2-1, is as follows: KAGVTQTPRYLIKTRGQQVTLSCSPISGHRSVSWYQQTPGQGLQFLFEYFSETQRNKGNFPGRFSGRQFSNSRSEMNVSTLELGDSALYLCASSLVAGGDYNEQFFGPGTRLTVL.

The V and J genes are TRBV7-2 and TRBJ1-4, with D perhaps TRBD1 (5 bases). Between the trimmed V and J ends, which lost 2 bases and 0 bases, there was a span of 7 bases. There are 15 residues in the CDR3. Germline V gene sequence: CDR1 SGHTA, CDR2 FQGNSA. CDR3 DNA: TGTGCCAGCAGCTTAAGGGGTACAACTAATGAAAAACTGTTTTTT. Translation: CASSLRGTTNEKLFF.

This clone was recorded only once. The CDR3 is CASSFPLAGEVNEQFF. In DNA form, the CDR3 reads TGCGCCAGCAGCTTCCCCCTAGCGGGAGAGGTCAATGAGCAGTTCTTC. The chain couples TRBV5-1 to TRBJ2-1; TRBD2 aligns across 10 bases. V lost 2 bases, J lost 6 bases, and 8 bases stayed unmatched. The CDR3 has 16 amino acids. Germline assignment: CDR1 SGHRS and CDR2 YFSETQ.

The chain joins TRBV7-2 to TRBJ2-1; D unresolved. This CDR3 is built from 16 residues. The V end lost 5 bases, the J end lost 0 bases, and 14 bases lay between the germline ends. Germline values: CDR1 SGHTA, CDR2 FQGNSA. The CDR3 sequence is CASSPGRASSYNEQFF. CDR3 sequence (DNA): TGTGCCAGCAGCCCCGGTCGTGCGAGCTCCTACAATGAGCAGTTCTTC.

This clone was seen only a few times. The J gene is TRBJ2-7, the V gene TRBV7-9; D uncertain. The CDR3 consists of 14 residues. V shed 1 base and J shed 2 bases, with 9 bases lying between them. Germline V gives CDR1 SEHNR, CDR2 FQNEAQ (reference sequence). CDR3 amino acids: CASSLDVSPYEQYF. The CDR3 DNA reads TGTGCCAGCAGCTTAGATGTCAGTCCCTACGAGCAGTACTTC. Full variable domain (missing parts from reference TRBV7-9 and TRBJ2-7): DTGVSQNPRHKITKRGQNVTFRCDPISEHNRLYWYRQTLGQGPEFLTYFQNEAQLEKSRLLSDRFSAERPKGSFSTLEIQRTEQGDSAMYLCASSLDVSPYEQYFGPGTRLTVT.